The count of the clone carrying this TCR beta chain is one. V was trimmed by 1 base and J by 4 bases, leaving 10 bases between them. Germline CDR1 is SEHNR and CDR2 is FQNEAQ (reference sequence). This CDR3 region has 15 residues. The record originates from a study of blood T cell repertoires in COVID-19. Profiled with immunoSEQ multiplex PCR; TCRdb holds only in-frame clones, not every one. The sample lists approximately 150,000 clones; more than 75% were seen once. The J gene is TRBJ2-2, the V gene TRBV7-9; a possible D gene is TRBD1 (5 bases). This receptor was obtained from a human donor in a cohort sampled during active COVID-19. Sequenced: peripheral blood. The CDR3 region is CASSLDQGSTGELFF. As DNA, the CDR3 is TGTGCCAGCAGCTTAGACCAGGGCTCCACCGGGGAGCTGTTTTTT.